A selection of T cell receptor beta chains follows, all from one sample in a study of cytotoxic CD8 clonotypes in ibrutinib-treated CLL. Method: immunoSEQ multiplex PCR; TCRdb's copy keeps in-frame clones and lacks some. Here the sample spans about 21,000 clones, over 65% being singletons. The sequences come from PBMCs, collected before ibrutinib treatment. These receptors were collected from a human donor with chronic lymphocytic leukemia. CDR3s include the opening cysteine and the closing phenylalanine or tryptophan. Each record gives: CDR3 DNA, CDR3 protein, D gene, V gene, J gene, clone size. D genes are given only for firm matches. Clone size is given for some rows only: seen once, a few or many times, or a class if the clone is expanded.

CDR3nt: TGTGCCAGCAGCCAAGAAGGAGACAGGCCTTTGAAAGGCTACACCTTC
CDR3aa: CASSQEGDRPLKGYTF
d_gene: -
v_gene: TRBV4-2
j_gene: TRBJ1-2
abundance: few

CDR3nt: TGTGCCAGCAGGGACAGGGGGCCATCCATTAATGAAAAACTGTTTTTT
CDR3aa: CASRDRGPSINEKLFF
d_gene: TRBD1
v_gene: TRBV28
j_gene: TRBJ1-4
abundance: -

CDR3nt: TGTGCCAGCAGTGAAAGTTCTCGACAGTACTTGAACACTGAAGCTTTCTTT
CDR3aa: CASSESSRQYLNTEAFF
d_gene: -
v_gene: TRBV6-1
j_gene: TRBJ1-1
abundance: once

CDR3nt: TGTGCCAGCAGTTCTTTCGCCTCCGGCTCCTACAATGAGCAGTTCTTC
CDR3aa: CASSSFASGSYNEQFF
d_gene: -
v_gene: TRBV28
j_gene: TRBJ2-1
abundance: -

CDR3nt: TGTGCCAGCAGTTCGACCCGGACAGGGGGCTACGAGCAGTACTTC
CDR3aa: CASSSTRTGGYEQYF
d_gene: TRBD1
v_gene: TRBV28
j_gene: TRBJ2-7
abundance: once

CDR3nt: TGTGCCAGCAGTTTAAGCTACGAGCAGTACTTC
CDR3aa: CASSLSYEQYF
d_gene: -
v_gene: TRBV7-8
j_gene: TRBJ2-7
abundance: -

CDR3nt: TGTGCCAGTAATAGGCAGCAAGCTAACTATGGCTACACCTTC
CDR3aa: CASNRQQANYGYTF
d_gene: -
v_gene: TRBV19
j_gene: TRBJ1-2
abundance: -

CDR3nt: TGTGCTAGCAGCCTCAGTAACACCGGGGAGCTGTTTTTT
CDR3aa: CASSLSNTGELFF
d_gene: -
v_gene: TRBV7-7
j_gene: TRBJ2-2
abundance: -

CDR3nt: TGTGCCAGCAGCTTAGACTACGGGGGAAAACTGTTTTTT
CDR3aa: CASSLDYGGKLFF
d_gene: -
v_gene: TRBV7-6
j_gene: TRBJ1-4
abundance: once

CDR3nt: TGCAGTGCTGTATATACAGATACGCAGTATTTT
CDR3aa: CSAVYTDTQYF
d_gene: -
v_gene: TRBV20-1
j_gene: TRBJ2-3
abundance: once

CDR3nt: TGTGCCAGCAGCCTCCGTCTCTCGGTCTCTGGAAACACCATATATTTT
CDR3aa: CASSLRLSVSGNTIYF
d_gene: -
v_gene: TRBV4-2
j_gene: TRBJ1-3
abundance: -

CDR3nt: TGTGCCAGCAGCTTGCCCGGGATATACGAGCAGTACTTC
CDR3aa: CASSLPGIYEQYF
d_gene: -
v_gene: TRBV5-6
j_gene: TRBJ2-7
abundance: -

CDR3nt: TGTGCCAGCAGTTACGGACTAGCGGGAGTCCGCAGCTCCTACAATGAGCAGTTCTTC
CDR3aa: CASSYGLAGVRSSYNEQFF
d_gene: TRBD2
v_gene: TRBV5-6
j_gene: TRBJ2-1
abundance: -

CDR3nt: TGCGCCAGCAGCCAATCCACCCGAGCGTTCGGGGGTGAGCAGTTCTTC
CDR3aa: CASSQSTRAFGGEQFF
d_gene: -
v_gene: TRBV4-3
j_gene: TRBJ2-1
abundance: -